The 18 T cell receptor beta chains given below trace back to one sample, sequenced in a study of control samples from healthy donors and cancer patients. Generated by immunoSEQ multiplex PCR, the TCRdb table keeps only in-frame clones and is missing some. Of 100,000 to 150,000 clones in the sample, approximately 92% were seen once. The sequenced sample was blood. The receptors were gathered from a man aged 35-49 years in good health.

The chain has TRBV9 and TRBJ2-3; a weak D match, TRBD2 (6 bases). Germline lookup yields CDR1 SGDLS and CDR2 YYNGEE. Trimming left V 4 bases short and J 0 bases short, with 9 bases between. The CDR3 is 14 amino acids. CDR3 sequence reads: CASSWDWSTDTQYF. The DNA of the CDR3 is TGTGCCAGCAGCTGGGACTGGAGCACAGATACGCAGTATTTT.

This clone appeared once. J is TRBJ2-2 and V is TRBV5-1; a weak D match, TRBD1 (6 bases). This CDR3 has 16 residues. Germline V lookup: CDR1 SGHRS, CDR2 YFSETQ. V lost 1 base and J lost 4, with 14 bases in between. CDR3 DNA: TGCGCCAGCAGCTTGTCGGGGACACTAACCACCGGGGAGCTGTTTTTT. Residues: CASSLSGTLTTGELFF.

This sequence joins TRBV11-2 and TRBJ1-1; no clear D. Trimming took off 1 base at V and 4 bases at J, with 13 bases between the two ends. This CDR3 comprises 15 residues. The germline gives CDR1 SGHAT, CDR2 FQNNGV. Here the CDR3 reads CASSLGPDGVTEAFF. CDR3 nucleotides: TGTGCCAGCAGCTTAGGGCCGGACGGTGTCACTGAAGCTTTCTTT.

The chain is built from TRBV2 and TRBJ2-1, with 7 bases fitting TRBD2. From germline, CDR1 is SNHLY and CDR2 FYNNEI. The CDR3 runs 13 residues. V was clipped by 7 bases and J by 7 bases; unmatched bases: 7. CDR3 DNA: TGTGCCAGCAAAGGGGACGGGGGGAATGAGCAGTTCTTC. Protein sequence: CASKGDGGNEQFF. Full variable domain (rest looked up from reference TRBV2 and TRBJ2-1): EPEVTQTPSHQVTQMGQEVILRCVPISNHLYFYWYRQILGQKVEFLVSFYNNEISEKSEIFDDQFSVERPDGSNFTLKIRSTKLEDSAMYFCASKGDGGNEQFFGPGTRLTVL.

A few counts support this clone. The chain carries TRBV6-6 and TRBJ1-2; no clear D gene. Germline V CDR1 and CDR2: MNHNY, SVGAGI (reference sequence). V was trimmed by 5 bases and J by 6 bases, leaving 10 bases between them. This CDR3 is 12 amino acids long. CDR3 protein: CASSTPSHGYTF. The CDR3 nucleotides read TGTGCCAGCAGTACCCCGAGTCATGGCTACACCTTC.

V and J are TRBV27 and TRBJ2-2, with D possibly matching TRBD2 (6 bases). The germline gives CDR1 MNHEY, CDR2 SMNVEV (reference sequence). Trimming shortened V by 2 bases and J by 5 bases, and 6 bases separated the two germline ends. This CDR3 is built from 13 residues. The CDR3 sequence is CASSLGGTGELFF. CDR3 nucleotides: TGTGCCAGCAGTTTAGGGGGGACCGGGGAGCTGTTTTTT.

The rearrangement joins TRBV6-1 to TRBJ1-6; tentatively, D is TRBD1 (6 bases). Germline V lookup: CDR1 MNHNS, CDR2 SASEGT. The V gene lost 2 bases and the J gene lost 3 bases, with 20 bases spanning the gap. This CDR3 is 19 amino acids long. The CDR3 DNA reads TGTGCCAGCAGTGAAACCCTGATACAGGGAGGGAGCTATAATTCACCCCTCCACTTT. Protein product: CASSETLIQGGSYNSPLHF.

The CDR3 bases are TGTGCCAGCAGCTTAGGGCAGGGGACTAATGAAAAACTGTTTTTT. It specifies CASSLGQGTNEKLFF. The chain carries TRBV7-3 and TRBJ1-4; D possibly corresponds to TRBD1 (6 bases). The CDR3 is made up of 15 amino acids. Germline V gene sequence: CDR1 SGHTA, CDR2 FQGTGA. Between the trimmed V and J ends, which lost 2 bases and 2 bases, there was a span of 9 bases. Complete variable domain (other parts from reference TRBV7-3 and TRBJ1-4): GAGVSQTPSNKVTEKGKYVELRCDPISGHTALYWYRQSLGQGPEFLIYFQGTGAADDSGLPNDRFFAVRPEGSVSTLKIQRTERGDSAVYLCASSLGQGTNEKLFFGSGTQLSVL.

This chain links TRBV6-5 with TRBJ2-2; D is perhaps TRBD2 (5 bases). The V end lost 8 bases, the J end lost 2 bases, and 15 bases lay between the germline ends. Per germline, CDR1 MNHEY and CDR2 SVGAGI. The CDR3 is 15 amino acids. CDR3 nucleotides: TGTGCCAGCCGCAGTCGGGGAGTTAACACCGGGGAGCTGTTTTTT. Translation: CASRSRGVNTGELFF.

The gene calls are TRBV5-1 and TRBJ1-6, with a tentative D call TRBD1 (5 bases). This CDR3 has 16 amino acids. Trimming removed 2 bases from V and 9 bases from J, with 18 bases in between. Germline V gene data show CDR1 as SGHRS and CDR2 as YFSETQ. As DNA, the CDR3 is TGCGCCAGCAGCTTTCGGGGCGGGGGTTCGGGTTCACCCCTCCACTTT. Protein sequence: CASSFRGGGSGSPLHF.

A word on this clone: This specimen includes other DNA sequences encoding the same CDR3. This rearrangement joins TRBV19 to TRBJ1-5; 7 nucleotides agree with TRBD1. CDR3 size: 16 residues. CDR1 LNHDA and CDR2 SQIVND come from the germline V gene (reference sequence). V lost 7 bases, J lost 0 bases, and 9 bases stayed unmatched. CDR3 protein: CASIVRGDSSNQPQHF. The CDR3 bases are TGTGCCAGTATCGTAAGGGGGGACAGTAGCAATCAGCCCCAGCATTTT.

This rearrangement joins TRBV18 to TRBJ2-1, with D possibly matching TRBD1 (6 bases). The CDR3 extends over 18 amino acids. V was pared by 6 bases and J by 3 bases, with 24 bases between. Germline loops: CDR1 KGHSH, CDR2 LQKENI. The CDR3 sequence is CASSPSMGARLNYNEQFF. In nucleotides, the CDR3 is TGTGCCAGCTCCCCATCAATGGGGGCACGGTTAAACTACAATGAGCAGTTCTTC. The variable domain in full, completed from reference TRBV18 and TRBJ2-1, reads NAGVMQNPRHLVRRRGQEARLRCSPMKGHSHVYWYRQLPEEGLKFMVYLQKENIIDESGMPKERFSAEFPKEGPSILRIQQVVRGDSAAYFCASSPSMGARLNYNEQFFGPGTRLTVL.

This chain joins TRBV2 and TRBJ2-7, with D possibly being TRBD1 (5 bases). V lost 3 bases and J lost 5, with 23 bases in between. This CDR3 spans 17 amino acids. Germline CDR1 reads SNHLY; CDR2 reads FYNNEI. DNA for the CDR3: TGTGCCAGCAGTGAGGTCGGTTTTACGGGCCCGACAGACGAGCAGTACTTC. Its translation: CASSEVGFTGPTDEQYF. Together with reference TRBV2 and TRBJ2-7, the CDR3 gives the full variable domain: EPEVTQTPSHQVTQMGQEVILRCVPISNHLYFYWYRQILGQKVEFLVSFYNNEISEKSEIFDDQFSVERPDGSNFTLKIRSTKLEDSAMYFCASSEVGFTGPTDEQYFGPGTRLTVT.

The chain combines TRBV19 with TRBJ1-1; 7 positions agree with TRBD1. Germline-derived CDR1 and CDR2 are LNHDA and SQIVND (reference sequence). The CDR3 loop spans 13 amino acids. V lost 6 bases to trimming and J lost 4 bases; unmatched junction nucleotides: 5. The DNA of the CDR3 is TGTGCCAGTAGCAACAGGGGAGTCACTGAAGCTTTCTTT. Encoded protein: CASSNRGVTEAFF.

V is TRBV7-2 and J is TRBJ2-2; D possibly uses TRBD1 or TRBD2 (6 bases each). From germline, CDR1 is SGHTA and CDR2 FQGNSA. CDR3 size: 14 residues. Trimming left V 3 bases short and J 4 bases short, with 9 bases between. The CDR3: CASSFGGSTGELFF. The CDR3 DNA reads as TGTGCCAGCAGCTTCGGGGGCAGCACCGGGGAGCTGTTTTTT.

CDR3 region: CASSLRTSRHTQYF. The CDR3 DNA reads TGTGCCAGCAGCCTAAGGACTAGCCGTCATACGCAGTATTTT. The chain has TRBV3-1 (or the pseudogene TRBV3-2) and TRBJ2-3; 8 nucleotides agree with TRBD2. Germline values: CDR1 LGHDT, CDR2 YNNKEL (reference sequence). Trimming removed 4 bases from V and 7 bases from J; junction bases left unmatched: 7. This CDR3 spans 14 amino acids.

The CDR3 protein is CASSRNSNQPQHF. CDR3 coding DNA: TGTGCCAGCAGTCGTAATAGCAATCAGCCCCAGCATTTT. The rearrangement links TRBV27 to TRBJ1-5; D uncertain. V dropped 5 bases and J dropped 0 bases, with 5 bases sitting between them. CDR1 and CDR2 (germline): MNHEY, SMNVEV (reference sequence). This CDR3 has 13 residues.

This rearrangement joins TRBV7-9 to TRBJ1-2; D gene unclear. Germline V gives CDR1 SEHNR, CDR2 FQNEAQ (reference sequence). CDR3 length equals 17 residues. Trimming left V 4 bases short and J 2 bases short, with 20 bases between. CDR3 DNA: TGTGCCAGCAGCTCAACCTCAGGAAACGCAAAAAACTATGGCTACACCTTC. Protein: CASSSTSGNAKNYGYTF.